The clone carrying this T cell receptor (beta chain) occurred many times. Its antigen remains unidentified. TCRdb passed the 5' RACE reads through MiXCR, listing each CDR3 protein once. Of 380,000 or so distinct CDR3 sequences listed, 20% are singletons. This specimen comes from a study of CD8 T cells in ankylosing spondylitis. General study points: Reports say disease-linked clones showed up significantly more in matched ankylosing spondylitis synovial fluid. A TCR beta motif made of 7 to 9 highly homologous variants seemed typical of ankylosing spondylitis blood.

Sequencing was done on a sample of blood, either unsorted or a sorted T cell fraction (not recorded which). The receptor's source is a male donor with ankylosing spondylitis or in good health (not recorded which).

CDR3: CSARVGRNTGELFF. The CDR3, as DNA: TGCAGTGCTAGAGTCGGACGGAACACCGGGGAGCTGTTTTTT. V gene TRBV20-1 combines with J gene TRBJ2-2; D is undetermined. Germline assignment: CDR1 DFQATT and CDR2 SNEGSKA (reference sequence). This CDR3 is 14 amino acids long. V lost 1 base, J lost 1 base, and 7 bases lay in between.